This TCR beta chain derives from a study of cytomegalovirus exposure and HLA in healthy donors. The overall study: About 180 million T cells yielded fewer than 120 million unique TCR beta sequences in earlier analysis.

Primers for the PCR totalled 60 Vbeta and 13 Jbeta. The method was immunoSEQ multiplex PCR; TCRdb's version includes in-frame clones alone and lacks a portion of them. The profile covers around 99,000 clones, with 60% to 85% appearing a single time and roughly 7.3% taken by the ten largest. This CDR3 contains 16 residues. CDR1 is MDHEN, CDR2 SYDVKM, per germline. V lost 6 bases to trimming and J lost 2 bases, with 17 bases between them. The clonotype originates from a man aged 50 to 60 in good health and CMV-seropositive. The sample taken for sequencing was PBMCs. V usage is TRBV28 and J usage is TRBJ2-1, with D possibly being TRBD1 (5 bases). CDR3 amino acids: CASSLRQSTPYNEQFF. Written as DNA, the CDR3 is TGTGCCAGCAGCCTTAGACAGTCAACCCCCTACAATGAGCAGTTCTTC.